Listed below are T cell receptor beta chains from one sample, sequenced in a study of cytomegalovirus exposure and HLA in healthy donors. The repertoire was sequenced with immunoSEQ multiplex PCR; TCRdb's copy has only in-frame clones and lacks some. The table has about 260,000 clones, roughly 86% seen once. Material: PBMCs. These receptors originate from a middle-aged woman in good health and CMV-seropositive. Both conserved end residues are part of each CDR3. Fields, in order: V gene, clone size, J gene, D gene, CDR3 DNA, CDR3 protein. D genes are given only for firm matches. The listing skips clone size in some rows; elsewhere it reads once, few, many or a size class.

>TRBV2|-|TRBJ1-1|-
TGTGCCAGCAGTCGACAGATTTGGCGCGCTGAAGCTTTCTTT
CASSRQIWRAEAFF
>TRBV6-5|-|TRBJ2-7|TRBD1
TGTGCCAGCAGTTACGGACAGGGCTCCTACGAGCAGTACTTC
CASSYGQGSYEQYF
>TRBV15|few|TRBJ1-5|TRBD1
TGTGCCACCGACCGGGACAGGGGCAATCAGCCCCAGCATTTT
CATDRDRGNQPQHF
>TRBV5-6|once|TRBJ1-3|-
TGTGCCAGCAGCTTGGAGCCACAGGCTGGAAACACCATATATTTT
CASSLEPQAGNTIYF
>TRBV27|-|TRBJ1-1|TRBD1
TGTGCCAGCCTGAGACAGGGACGAACAGCTGAAGCTTTCTTT
CASLRQGRTAEAFF
>TRBV11-3|-|TRBJ1-3|TRBD1
TGTGCCAGCAGCCCAGGGACAGGGCTGGGAAACACCATATATTTT
CASSPGTGLGNTIYF
>TRBV5-1|-|TRBJ1-1|TRBD1
TGCGCCAGCAGCCCCGGACAGGATGAAGCTTTCTTT
CASSPGQDEAFF
>TRBV28|-|TRBJ2-2|-
TGTGCCAGCAGTTTATTTCCTAGCGCCGGTAACACCGGGGAGCTGTTTTTT
CASSLFPSAGNTGELFF
>TRBV4-1|-|TRBJ2-2|TRBD2
TGCGCCAGCAGCCAAGGACACGGGAGGGCCGCCACCGGGGAGCTGTTTTTT
CASSQGHGRAATGELFF
>TRBV7-3|-|TRBJ2-1|TRBD2
TGTGCCAGCAGCTTAGCCAGCGGGAGGGCCCCCAATGAGCAGTTCTTC
CASSLASGRAPNEQFF
>TRBV7-2|once|TRBJ1-1|TRBD1
TGTGCCAGCAGCTATACAGGGGTCACTGAAGCTTTCTTT
CASSYTGVTEAFF
>TRBV5-1|-|TRBJ2-7|-
TGCGCCAGCAGCTTGGGGGGCTCCTCCTACGAGCAGTACTTC
CASSLGGSSYEQYF
>TRBV27|-|TRBJ2-7|-
TGTGCCAGCAGTTTCTTAGTCAATTACGAGCAGTACTTC
CASSFLVNYEQYF
>TRBV10-3|-|TRBJ1-2|-
TGTGCCATCAGTGAGTACAGGGACGCTAACTATGGCTACACCTTC
CAISEYRDANYGYTF
>TRBV9|-|TRBJ2-1|TRBD2
TGTGCCAGCAGCCCCCGAGCCGGGACTAGCGGGAGGGTCTTTGATGAGCAGTTCTTC
CASSPRAGTSGRVFDEQFF
>TRBV7-9|-|TRBJ1-1|TRBD1
TGTGCCAGCAGCCCCACACCGGGACAGGGGACCACTGAAGCTTTCTTT
CASSPTPGQGTTEAFF
>TRBV19|-|TRBJ2-7|-
TGTGCCAGTAGTTTTGGTGGGGGCCCCTACGAGCAGTACTTC
CASSFGGGPYEQYF
>TRBV28|-|TRBJ1-5|-
TGTGCCAGCAGTTTGGACAGCACGACCCAGCCCCAGCATTTT
CASSLDSTTQPQHF
>TRBV4-1|-|TRBJ1-1|-
TGCGCCAGCAGCCAAGATGTCAGGGTGAACACTGAAGCTTTCTTT
CASSQDVRVNTEAFF
>TRBV7-3|-|TRBJ2-1|TRBD2
TGTGCCAGCAGCTTAGTGGGGACTAGCGGAGCCTACAATGAGCAGTTCTTC
CASSLVGTSGAYNEQFF
>TRBV9|-|TRBJ2-3|TRBD2
TGTGCCAGCAGCGCCGGTTATAAGTCTAGCGGGAAGGTGAGCACAGATACGCAGTATTTT
CASSAGYKSSGKVSTDTQYF
>TRBV27|-|TRBJ2-2|TRBD2
TGTGCCAGCAGTCTCATAACTAGCGCTAACACCGGGGAGCTGTTTTTT
CASSLITSANTGELFF
>TRBV15|-|TRBJ1-1|TRBD1
TGTGCCACCAGCAGAGATCGGACAGGGGGTGATGAAGCTTTCTTT
CATSRDRTGGDEAFF
>TRBV20-1|-|TRBJ1-2|-
TGCAGTGCTAGAAACCAGGGCGGCTACACCTTC
CSARNQGGYTF
>TRBV29-1|-|TRBJ2-3|-
TGCAGCGGCGATCACCCTCTTGCAGGGACGCAGTATTTT
CSGDHPLAGTQYF
>TRBV19|once|TRBJ2-2|-
TGTGCCAGTAACCAAGGGGGGGGGCGCGCCGGGGAGCTGTTTTTT
CASNQGGGRAGELFF
>TRBV4-3|-|TRBJ1-2|-
TGCGCCAGCAGCCAAGATAGCGGGTTGGGGGGCTACACCTTC
CASSQDSGLGGYTF
>TRBV9|-|TRBJ2-3|-
TGTGCCAGCAGCCCAGGACTACACCTCAGCACAGATACGCAGTATTTT
CASSPGLHLSTDTQYF
>TRBV6-5|-|TRBJ1-6|-
TGTGCCAGCACCATAAGGATCCTCGGGGATTCACCCCTCCACTTT
CASTIRILGDSPLHF
>TRBV20-1|few|TRBJ1-2|-
TGCAGTGCTAGCAACAGATTTGGCTACACCTTC
CSASNRFGYTF